This T cell receptor beta chain was sequenced in a study of blood T cells in healthy people across ages. This clonotype has just one count. For the second PCR, which ran for about 7 to 12 cycles, a sample-barcoded 5' primer and a J-beta primer mix were used. Each CDR3 protein gets one entry after TCRdb re-called the 5' RACE reads with MiXCR. This table has roughly 800,000 distinct CDR3 sequences, about 55% appearing once. The origin of this receptor is a man older than 75 in good health. The sequenced sample was blood.

Here the CDR3 DNA reads TGTGCCAGCATGACGGGACAGGGGTCCTACGAGCAGTACTTC. It codes for CASMTGQGSYEQYF. This chain joins TRBV6-5 and TRBJ2-7, with 10 bases matching TRBD1. J gave up 1 base and V 7 bases, and 4 bases lay outside the gene matches. Germline V lookup: CDR1 MNHEY, CDR2 SVGAGI. There are 14 residues in the CDR3.